This T cell receptor (beta chain) was recorded in a study of T cell changes during pregnancy in multiple sclerosis. Only in-frame clones appear in the TCRdb table, and some are missing; sequencing was by immunoSEQ multiplex PCR. This sample carries about 75,000 clones, more than 70% of them seen once, and the ten largest clones take over 0.7%. The CDR3 loop spans 14 amino acids. The TCR originated in a female donor in good health, enrolled as a control in a pregnancy study. The chain combines TRBV21-1 with TRBJ1-5. TRBV21-1 is shown as a pseudogene. The sequencing here drew on peripheral blood, taken in the first trimester of pregnancy. The CDR3: CASSKPGGGQPQHF. In DNA, the CDR3 is TGTGCCAGCAGCAAACCGGGGGGGGGTCAGCCCCAGCATTTT.